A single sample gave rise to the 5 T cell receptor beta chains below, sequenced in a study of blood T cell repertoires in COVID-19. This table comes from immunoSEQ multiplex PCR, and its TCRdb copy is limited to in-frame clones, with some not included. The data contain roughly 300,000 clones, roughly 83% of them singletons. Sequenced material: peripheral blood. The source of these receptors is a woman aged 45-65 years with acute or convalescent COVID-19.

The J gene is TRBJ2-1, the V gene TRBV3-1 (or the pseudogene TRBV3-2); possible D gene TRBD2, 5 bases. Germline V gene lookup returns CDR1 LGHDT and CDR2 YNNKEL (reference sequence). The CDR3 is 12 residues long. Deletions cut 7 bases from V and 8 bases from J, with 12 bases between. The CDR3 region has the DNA TGTGCCAGCAATGGAGGCTCCCATGAGCAGTTCTTC. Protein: CASNGGSHEQFF.

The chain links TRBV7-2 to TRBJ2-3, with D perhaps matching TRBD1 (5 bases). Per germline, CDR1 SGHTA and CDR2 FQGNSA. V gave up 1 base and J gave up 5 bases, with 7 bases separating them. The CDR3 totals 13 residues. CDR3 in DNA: TGTGCCAGCAGCTTAGGACAGCTAGATACGCAGTATTTT. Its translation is CASSLGQLDTQYF.

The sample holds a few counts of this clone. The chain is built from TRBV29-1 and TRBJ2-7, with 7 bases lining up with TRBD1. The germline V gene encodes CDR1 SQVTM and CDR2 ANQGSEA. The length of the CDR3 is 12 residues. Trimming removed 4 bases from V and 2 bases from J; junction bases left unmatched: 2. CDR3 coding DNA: TGCAGCGTTGGGGACAGAGCCTACGAGCAGTACTTC. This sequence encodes CSVGDRAYEQYF.

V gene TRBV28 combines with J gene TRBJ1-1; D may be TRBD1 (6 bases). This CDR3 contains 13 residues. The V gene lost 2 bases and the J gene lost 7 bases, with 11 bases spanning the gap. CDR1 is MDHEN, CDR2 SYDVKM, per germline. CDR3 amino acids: CASSLLGQYEAFF. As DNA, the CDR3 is TGTGCCAGCAGTTTACTCGGACAGTATGAAGCTTTCTTT.

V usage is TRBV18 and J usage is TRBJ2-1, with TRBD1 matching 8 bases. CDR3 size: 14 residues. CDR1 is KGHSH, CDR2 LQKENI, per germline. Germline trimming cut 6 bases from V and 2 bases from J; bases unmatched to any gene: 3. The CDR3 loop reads CASSWTGTYNEQFF. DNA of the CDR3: TGTGCCAGCTCCTGGACAGGGACCTACAATGAGCAGTTCTTC. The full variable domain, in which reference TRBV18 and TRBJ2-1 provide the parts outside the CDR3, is NAGVMQNPRHLVRRRGQEARLRCSPMKGHSHVYWYRQLPEEGLKFMVYLQKENIIDESGMPKERFSAEFPKEGPSILRIQQVVRGDSAAYFCASSWTGTYNEQFFGPGTRLTVL.